This TCR beta chain was observed in a study of cytomegalovirus exposure and HLA in healthy donors. Study-wide results and caveats: A classifier reportedly called cytomegalovirus status with high sensitivity and specificity.

The junction had 11 bases not matched to a gene; V was cut back by 2 bases and J by 1 base. CDR3 length equals 18 residues. Germline lookup yields CDR1 ENHRY and CDR2 SYGVKD. This clone was counted between two and nine times. Antigen: not known. Use of 60 Vbeta and 13 Jbeta primers characterized the PCR. Some clones are missing from TCRdb's copy, which holds only in-frame ones; the method was immunoSEQ multiplex PCR. Seen here are about 140,000 clones, around 59% observed once, and the top ten hold around 1.9%. The origin of this receptor is a male donor in good health and CMV-seronegative. The J gene is TRBJ2-4, the V gene TRBV10-3, with 7 bases identical to TRBD1. The sequenced sample was PBMCs. The DNA of the CDR3 is TGTGCCATCAGTGAGCCCGGGACAGACCTTTGGGCCAAAAACATTCAGTACTTC. It encodes CAISEPGTDLWAKNIQYF.